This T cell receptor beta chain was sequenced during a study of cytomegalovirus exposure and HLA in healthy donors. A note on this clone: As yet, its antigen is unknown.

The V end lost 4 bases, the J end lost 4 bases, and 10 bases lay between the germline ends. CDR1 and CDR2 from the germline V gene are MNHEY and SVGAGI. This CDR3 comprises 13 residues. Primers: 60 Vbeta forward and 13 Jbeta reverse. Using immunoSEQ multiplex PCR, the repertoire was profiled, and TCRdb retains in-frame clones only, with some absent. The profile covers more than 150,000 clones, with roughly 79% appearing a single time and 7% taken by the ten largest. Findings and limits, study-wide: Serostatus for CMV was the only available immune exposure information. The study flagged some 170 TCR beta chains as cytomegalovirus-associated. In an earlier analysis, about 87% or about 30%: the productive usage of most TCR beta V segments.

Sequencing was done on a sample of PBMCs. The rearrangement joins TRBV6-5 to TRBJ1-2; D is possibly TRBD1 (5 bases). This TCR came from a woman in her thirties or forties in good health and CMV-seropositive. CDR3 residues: CASSSGGRYGYTF. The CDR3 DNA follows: TGTGCCAGCAGTTCCGGGGGACGCTATGGCTACACCTTC.